This is a list of T cell receptor beta chains from one sample in a study of T cell responses to AZD1222 COVID-19 vaccine. Profiled with immunoSEQ multiplex PCR; TCRdb holds only in-frame clones, not every one. Of over 150,000 clones in the sample, roughly 94% are singletons; the top ten hold around 1.6%. Here the sequenced sample was peripheral blood, taken 28 days after the second AZD1222 dose. Receptors originate from an adult who received the AZD1222 COVID-19 vaccine. CDR3s include the opening cysteine and the closing phenylalanine or tryptophan. The D gene is left open where the match is weak. Size is stated for part of the rows, as once, few or many counts, or as a class when the clone is expanded.

size	V	J	D	DNA	CDR3
.	TRBV25-1	TRBJ2-7	.	TGTGCCAGCAGTGATCGAGGGGGTTGGGAGCAGTACTTC	CASSDRGGWEQYF
once	TRBV6-5	TRBJ1-3	.	TGTGCCAGCAGTTACTCGGGCCGGAACTCTGGAAACACCATATATTTT	CASSYSGRNSGNTIYF
.	TRBV4-3	TRBJ1-1	.	TGCGCCAGCAGCCAAGATCTGGGCGCTGAAGCTTTCTTT	CASSQDLGAEAFF
.	TRBV2	TRBJ2-2	.	TGTGCCAGCAGTGCATCCAGAGCGAACACCGGGGAGCTGTTTTTT	CASSASRANTGELFF
.	TRBV9	TRBJ1-5	.	TGTGCCAGCAGCGTAGACCTCGGCAGCAATCAGCCCCAGCATTTT	CASSVDLGSNQPQHF
.	TRBV15	TRBJ1-1	.	TGTGCCACCAGCAGTCACCAGAACACTGAAGCTTTCTTT	CATSSHQNTEAFF
once	TRBV21-1	TRBJ2-5	.	TGTGCCAGCAGCAAACCCCAGGACAGGGAAGAGACCCAGTACTTC	CASSKPQDREETQYF
.	TRBV2	TRBJ1-2	.	TGTGCCAGCAGAGATCGACAGGCCCCTCTTAACTATGGCTACACCTTC	CASRDRQAPLNYGYTF
.	TRBV13	TRBJ2-7	.	TGTGCCAGCAGCTTAGGCGGGACGGTCAGTTACGAGCAGTACTTC	CASSLGGTVSYEQYF
.	TRBV5-6	TRBJ2-2	TRBD1	TGTGCCAGCAGCACCGGGACAGGGTATGGCGGGGAGCTGTTTTTT	CASSTGTGYGGELFF